This record concerns one T cell receptor beta chain sequence. TCRdb's copy holds only in-frame clones and misses some; the assay was immunoSEQ multiplex PCR. The sample contains about 20,000 clones, 75% to 90% of which appear only once. The data belong to a study of T cells in tuberculosis. Study background: The T cells targeted glucose monomycolate, a mycobacterial lipid, via CD1B.

The V end was cut by 5 bases, the J end by 1 base, with 14 bases between. Germline assignment: CDR1 LNHDA and CDR2 SQIVND (reference sequence). This CDR3 is built from 15 residues. Sequencing used PBMCs. The clonotype was recovered from a donor aged 5-35 years with latent tuberculosis or without tuberculosis infection. The V call is TRBV19, the J call TRBJ1-2, with D perhaps matching TRBD1 (6 bases). CDR3 amino acids: CASSDTGRYNYGYTF. The CDR3 bases are TGTGCCAGTAGTGACACAGGGCGATATAACTATGGCTACACCTTC.